The 8 T cell receptor beta chains given below trace back to one sample, sequenced in a study of T cell changes during pregnancy in multiple sclerosis. Data came from immunoSEQ multiplex PCR; TCRdb stores just in-frame clones and leaves some out. Of 75,000 to 100,000 clones listed, around 92% are singletons. The starting material was peripheral blood, obtained after pregnancy. The origin of the receptors is a female donor with multiple sclerosis, enrolled in a pregnancy study.

The chain combines TRBV27 with TRBJ1-2; TRBD1 matches 9 bases. After removal of 6 bases from V and 8 bases from J, the junction contained 16 bases not matched to a gene. CDR1 and CDR2 from the germline V gene are MNHEY and SMNVEV (reference sequence). The CDR3 runs to 16 residues. CDR3 loop: CASRTSEGTGLWGYTF. The DNA for the CDR3 is TGTGCCAGCAGAACCTCAGAAGGGACAGGGCTTTGGGGCTACACCTTC.

The chain links TRBV5-6 to TRBJ2-1; 7 bases agree with TRBD2. CDR3 length: 16 residues. Germline V lookup: CDR1 SGHDT, CDR2 YYEEEE. The V gene end was trimmed by 0 bases and the J gene end by 4 bases; junction bases not matched to a gene: 7. The CDR3 DNA reads as TGTGCCAGCAGCTTGGCCGGGCTAGCGGATTACAATGAGCAGTTCTTC. It yields the protein CASSLAGLADYNEQFF.

V gene TRBV18 combines with J gene TRBJ1-2, with 9 bases lining up with TRBD1. With 5 bases clipped from V and 4 bases from J, the junction kept 17 bases outside the gene matches. The CDR3 has 18 residues. Germline V lookup: CDR1 KGHSH, CDR2 LQKENI. CDR3 bases: TGTGCCAGCTCAACAACAGGGGGCGCGGGCTTGGGCACCTATGGCTACACCTTC. Translation gives CASSTTGGAGLGTYGYTF. Combining the CDR3 with reference TRBV18 and TRBJ1-2 gives the whole variable domain NAGVMQNPRHLVRRRGQEARLRCSPMKGHSHVYWYRQLPEEGLKFMVYLQKENIIDESGMPKERFSAEFPKEGPSILRIQQVVRGDSAAYFCASSTTGGAGLGTYGYTFGSGTRLTVV.

This chain connects TRBV29-1 to TRBJ1-1; D is perhaps TRBD1 (6 bases). Germline V gives CDR1 SQVTM, CDR2 ANQGSEA. V was shortened by 3 bases and J by 6 bases, with 11 bases between the two germline ends. The CDR3 runs to 12 residues. The CDR3 protein is CSVDSSGAEAFF. CDR3 nucleotide sequence: TGCAGCGTTGATTCGTCAGGGGCTGAAGCTTTCTTT.

This rearrangement joins TRBV30 to TRBJ1-2; no definite D call. Germline-derived CDR1 and CDR2 are GTSNPN and SVGIG (reference sequence). V lost 2 bases, J lost 6 bases, and 13 bases lay in between. The CDR3 extends over 13 amino acids. CDR3 sequence reads: CAWSTGFSDGYTF. The CDR3 region has the DNA TGTGCCTGGAGTACCGGGTTTTCAGATGGCTACACCTTC.

The V gene is TRBV6-1, the J gene TRBJ1-3; D ambiguous. V was pared by 6 bases and J by 0 bases, with 6 bases between. In germline, CDR1 is MNHNS, CDR2 SASEGT. The CDR3 contains 13 residues. CDR3 coding DNA: TGTGCCAGCAGGGAGAGCTCTGGAAACACCATATATTTT. This sequence encodes CASRESSGNTIYF.

The gene calls are TRBV29-1 and TRBJ2-5; 8 bases align to TRBD2. V dropped 2 bases and J dropped 6; count of bases not matched to a gene: 17. In germline, CDR1 is SQVTM, CDR2 ANQGSEA. This CDR3 comprises 17 residues. CDR3 protein: CSVERPGGPFLVQTQYF. In DNA, the CDR3 is TGCAGCGTTGAACGACCGGGGGGGCCTTTCTTGGTACAGACCCAGTACTTC. Looking up the rest from reference TRBV29-1 and TRBJ2-5 gives the full variable domain: SAVISQKPSRDICQRGTSLTIQCQVDSQVTMMFWYRQQPGQSLTLIATANQGSEATYESGFVIDKFPISRPNLTFSTLTVSNMSPEDSSIYLCSVERPGGPFLVQTQYFGPGTRLLVL.

The chain employs TRBV5-1 and TRBJ1-2, with D perhaps matching TRBD1 (5 bases). In germline, CDR1 is SGHRS, CDR2 YFSETQ. This CDR3 region has 14 residues. V gave up 4 bases and J gave up 2 bases, with 12 bases separating them. The CDR3 DNA sequence: TGCGCCAGCAGCCTGATGACAGCGAACTATGGCTACACCTTC. Encoded protein: CASSLMTANYGYTF.